The 12 T cell receptor beta chains presented below share a single source sample, sequenced in a study of regulatory T cells in long-lasting Graves disease. Specified time point: newly diagnosed GD, antithyroid drugs for less than 3 months. Scientists built the TCR library using RNA that was extracted from PBMCs. Investigators prepared the TCR beta libraries by applying iRepertoire HTBI primers and Arm-PCR of CDR3 regions. TCRdb processed the multiplex PCR reads anew with MiXCR; each CDR3 protein has one entry. The table includes more than 300,000 distinct CDR3 sequences, about 14% detected once. The sample was peripheral blood mononuclear cells (PBMCs), taken at new diagnosis, from a patient treated with antithyroid drugs. The source is a female donor with Graves disease.

This clonotype has a count of ten or more. The rearrangement uses TRBV12-3 or TRBV12-4 and TRBJ1-2; possibly TRBD1 for D (5 bases). This CDR3 is 16 amino acids long. Trimming left V 1 base short and J 4 bases short, with 16 bases between. CDR3 region: CASSLGGNVNLYGYTF. CDR3 sequence (DNA): TGTGCCAGCAGTTTAGGGGGGAATGTCAATCTCTATGGCTACACCTTC.

The sample holds many counts of this clonotype. This chain links TRBV27 with TRBJ2-7; tentatively, D is TRBD1 (6 bases). This CDR3 is 15 amino acids long. Germline loops: CDR1 MNHEY, CDR2 SMNVEV (reference sequence). The V end lost 2 bases, the J end lost 2 bases, and 13 bases lay between the germline ends. CDR3 sequence reads: CASSLETGTTYEQYF. The CDR3 coding sequence is TGTGCCAGCAGTTTAGAGACCGGGACAACCTACGAGCAGTACTTC.

This clonotype has at least ten counts. The chain is built from TRBV28 and TRBJ1-5; weak D call: TRBD1 (5 bases). Trimming shortened V by 8 bases and J by 4 bases, and 24 bases separated the two germline ends. The CDR3 sequence is 17 residues long. From germline, CDR1 is MDHEN and CDR2 SYDVKM. CDR3 region: CASGVFEAGGGNQPQHF. DNA of the CDR3: TGTGCCAGCGGGGTTTTCGAGGCTGGGGGGGGAAATCAGCCCCAGCATTTT.

The table lists this clonotype with many counts. This rearrangement joins TRBV3-1 to TRBJ1-2, with D unclear. This CDR3 has 15 amino acids. Trimming pared 0 bases from V and 6 bases from J, leaving 14 bases between. CDR1 is LGHDT, CDR2 YNNKEL, per germline (reference sequence). The CDR3, as DNA: TGTGCCAGCAGCCAAGATGGAAGGGCTAGACATGGCTACACCTTC. Amino acids: CASSQDGRARHGYTF.

This clonotype has ten or more counts. The junction shows a germline mismatch at one end, possibly a read error. The genes are TRBV2 and TRBJ1-2; 7 bases map to TRBD1. Germline V gene sequence: CDR1 SNHLY, CDR2 FYNNEI. The CDR3 is 13 amino acids. The CDR3 sequence is CASNKQGGGSDSF. In DNA, the CDR3 is TGTGCCAGCAATAAACAAGGGGGCGGCAGCGACTCCTTC.

This clonotype was seen repeatedly, ten times or more. This sequence joins TRBV7-2 and TRBJ2-2, with a tentative D call TRBD1 (6 bases). Germline-derived CDR1 and CDR2 are SGHTA and FQGNSA. V lost 5 bases and J lost 1, with 8 bases in between. The CDR3 has 14 residues. CDR3 nucleotide sequence: TGTGCCAGCAGCCGGGACAAGAACACCGGGGAGCTGTTTTTT. Its protein product is CASSRDKNTGELFF.

Ten or more counts support this clonotype. The V call is TRBV7-2, the J call TRBJ1-1, with D maybe TRBD1 (5 bases). V was clipped by 0 bases and J by 5 bases, with 10 bases between them. This CDR3 region has 14 residues. Looked up from germline, CDR1 is SGHTA and CDR2 is FQGNSA. CDR3 protein: CASSLAWGRTEAFF. Here the CDR3 DNA reads TGTGCCAGCAGCTTAGCGTGGGGGAGGACTGAAGCTTTCTTT.

This clonotype appeared many times. The J gene is TRBJ1-1, the V gene TRBV6-1; the D is unclear. Looked up from germline, CDR1 is MNHNS and CDR2 is SASEGT. Trimming shortened V by 5 bases and J by 6 bases, and 7 bases separated the two germline ends. The CDR3 length is 11 residues. The CDR3 sequence is CASSLKSEAFF. The CDR3 DNA reads TGTGCCAGCAGTCTAAAATCTGAAGCTTTCTTT.

The table lists this clonotype with many counts. The chain is built from TRBV7-9 and TRBJ2-7; D perhaps matches TRBD1 (5 bases). The CDR3 is made up of 15 amino acids. Trimming removed 4 bases from V and 4 bases from J, with 17 bases in between. Per germline, CDR1 SEHNR and CDR2 FQNEAQ (reference sequence). CDR3 protein: CASSSTAINTYEQYF. The CDR3 DNA reads TGTGCCAGCAGCTCGACAGCAATCAATACTTACGAGCAGTACTTC.

A single count supports this clonotype. This may be a read error, as it is one base from a much larger clone. The V call is TRBV4-1, the J call TRBJ2-7, with 7 positions matching TRBD1. Losses at the gene ends were 5 bases for V and 2 bases for J; bases not matched to a gene: 6. Germline V gives CDR1 MGHRA, CDR2 YSYEKL. CDR3 length: 14 residues. The CDR3 bases are TGCGCCAGCAGCAATCCCGGACAGGCCTACGAGCAGTACTTC. Translating gives CASSNPGQAYEQYF.

The chain uses TRBV7-9 and TRBJ2-7; a possible D gene is TRBD2 (5 bases). Per the germline V gene, CDR1 is SEHNR and CDR2 is FQNEAQ (reference sequence). V gave up 1 base and J gave up 4 bases, with 14 bases separating them. The CDR3 is 15 amino acids. CDR3 loop: CASSLEGGPIYEQYF. The CDR3 DNA follows: TGTGCCAGCAGCTTAGAGGGCGGGCCAATTTACGAGCAGTACTTC.

The V gene is TRBV15, the J gene TRBJ1-2; possible D gene TRBD1, 5 bases. The V end was cut by 4 bases, the J end by 8 bases, with 17 bases between. CDR1 and CDR2 from the germline V gene are LNHNV and YYDKDF (reference sequence). CDR3 length: 14 amino acids. The CDR3 region has the DNA TGTGCCACCAGCATTGAGGGGCAGGTATGGGGCTACACCTTC. It yields the protein CATSIEGQVWGYTF.